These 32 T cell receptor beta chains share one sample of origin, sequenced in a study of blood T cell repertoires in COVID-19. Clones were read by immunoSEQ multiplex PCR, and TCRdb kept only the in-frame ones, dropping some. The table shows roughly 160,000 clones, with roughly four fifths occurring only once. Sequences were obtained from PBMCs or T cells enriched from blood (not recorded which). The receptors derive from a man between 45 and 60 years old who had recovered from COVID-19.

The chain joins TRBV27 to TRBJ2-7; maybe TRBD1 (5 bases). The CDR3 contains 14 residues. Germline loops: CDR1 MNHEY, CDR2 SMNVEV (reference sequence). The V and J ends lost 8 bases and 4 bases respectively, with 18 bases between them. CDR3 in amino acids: CASGQTTLPYEQYF. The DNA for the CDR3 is TGTGCCAGCGGACAAACAACGCTCCCTTACGAGCAGTACTTC.

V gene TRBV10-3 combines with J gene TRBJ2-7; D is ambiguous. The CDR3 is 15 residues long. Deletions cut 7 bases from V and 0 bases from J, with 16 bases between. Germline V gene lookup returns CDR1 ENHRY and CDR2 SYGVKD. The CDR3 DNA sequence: TGTGCCATCAAGGTTTGGGTGGCGGACTCCTACGAGCAGTACTTC. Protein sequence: CAIKVWVADSYEQYF.

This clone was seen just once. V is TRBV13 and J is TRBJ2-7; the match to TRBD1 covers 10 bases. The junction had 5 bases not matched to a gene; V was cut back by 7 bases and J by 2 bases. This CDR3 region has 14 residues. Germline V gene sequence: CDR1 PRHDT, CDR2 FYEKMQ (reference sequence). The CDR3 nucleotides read TGTGCCAGCAAGAGAGGACAGGGGGCCTACGAGCAGTACTTC. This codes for CASKRGQGAYEQYF.

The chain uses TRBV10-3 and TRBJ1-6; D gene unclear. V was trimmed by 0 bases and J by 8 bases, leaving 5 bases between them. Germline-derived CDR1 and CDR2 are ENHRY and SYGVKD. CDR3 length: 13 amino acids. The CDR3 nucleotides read TGTGCCATCAGTGAGTCGCGGGATTCACCCCTCCACTTT. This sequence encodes CAISESRDSPLHF.

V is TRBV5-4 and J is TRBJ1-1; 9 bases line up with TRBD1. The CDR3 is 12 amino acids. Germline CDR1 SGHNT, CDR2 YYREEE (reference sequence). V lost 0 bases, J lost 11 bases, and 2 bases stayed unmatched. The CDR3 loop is CASSLDRGRAFF. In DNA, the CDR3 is TGTGCCAGCAGCTTGGACAGGGGGCGGGCTTTCTTT.

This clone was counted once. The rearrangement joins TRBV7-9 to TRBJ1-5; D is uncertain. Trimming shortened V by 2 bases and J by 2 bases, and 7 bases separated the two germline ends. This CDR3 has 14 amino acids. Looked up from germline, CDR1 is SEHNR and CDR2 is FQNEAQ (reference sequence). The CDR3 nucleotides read TGTGCCAGCAGCTTAAACCAGGGCAATCAGCCCCAGCATTTT. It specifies CASSLNQGNQPQHF.

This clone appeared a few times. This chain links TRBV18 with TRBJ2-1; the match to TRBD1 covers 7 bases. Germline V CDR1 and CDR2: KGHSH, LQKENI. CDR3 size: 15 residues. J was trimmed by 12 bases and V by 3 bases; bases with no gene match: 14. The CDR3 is CASSPDPGGSGGQFF. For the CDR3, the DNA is TGTGCCAGCTCACCCGACCCAGGAGGTTCAGGGGGGCAGTTCTTC. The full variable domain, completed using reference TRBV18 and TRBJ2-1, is NAGVMQNPRHLVRRRGQEARLRCSPMKGHSHVYWYRQLPEEGLKFMVYLQKENIIDESGMPKERFSAEFPKEGPSILRIQQVVRGDSAAYFCASSPDPGGSGGQFFGPGTRLTVL.

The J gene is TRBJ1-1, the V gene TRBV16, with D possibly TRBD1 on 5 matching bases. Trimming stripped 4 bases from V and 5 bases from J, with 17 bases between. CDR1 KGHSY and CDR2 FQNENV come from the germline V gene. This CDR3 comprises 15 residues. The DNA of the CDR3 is TGTGCCAGCAGCCCCCAAAGGGGCGCCCCTACTGAAGCTTTCTTT. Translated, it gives CASSPQRGAPTEAFF.

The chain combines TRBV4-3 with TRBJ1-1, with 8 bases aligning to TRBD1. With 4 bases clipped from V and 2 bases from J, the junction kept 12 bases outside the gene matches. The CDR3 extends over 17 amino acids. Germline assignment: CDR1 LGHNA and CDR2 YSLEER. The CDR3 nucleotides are TGCGCCAGCAGCCCCGGACAGGGCCAGACACAAAACACTGAAGCTTTCTTT. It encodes CASSPGQGQTQNTEAFF.

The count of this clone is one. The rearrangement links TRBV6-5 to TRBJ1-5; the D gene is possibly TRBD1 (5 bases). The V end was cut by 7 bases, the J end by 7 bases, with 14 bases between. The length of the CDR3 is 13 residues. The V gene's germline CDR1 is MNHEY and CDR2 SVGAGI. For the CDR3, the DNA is TGTGCCAGCACCCCTACCGGACACCAGCCCCAGCATTTT. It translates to CASTPTGHQPQHF.

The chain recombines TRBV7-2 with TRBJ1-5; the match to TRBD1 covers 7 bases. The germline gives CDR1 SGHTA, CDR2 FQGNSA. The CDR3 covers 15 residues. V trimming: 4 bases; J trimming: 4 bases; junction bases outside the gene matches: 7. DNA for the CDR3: TGTGCCAGCAGCTATACAGGGGTGGATAATCAGCCCCAGCATTTT. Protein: CASSYTGVDNQPQHF.

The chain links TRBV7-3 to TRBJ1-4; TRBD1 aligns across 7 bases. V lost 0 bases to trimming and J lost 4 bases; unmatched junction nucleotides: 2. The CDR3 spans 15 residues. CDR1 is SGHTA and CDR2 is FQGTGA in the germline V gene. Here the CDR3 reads CASSLTGDSNEKLFF. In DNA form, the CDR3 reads TGTGCCAGCAGCTTAACAGGGGACAGTAATGAAAAACTGTTTTTT.

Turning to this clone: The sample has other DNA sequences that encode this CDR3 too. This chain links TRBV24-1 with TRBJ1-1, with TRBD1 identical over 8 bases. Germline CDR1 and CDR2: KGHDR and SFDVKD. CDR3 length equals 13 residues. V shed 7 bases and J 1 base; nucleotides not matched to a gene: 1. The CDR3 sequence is CATRQGANTEAFF. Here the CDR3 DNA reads TGTGCCACCAGGCAGGGGGCGAACACTGAAGCTTTCTTT.

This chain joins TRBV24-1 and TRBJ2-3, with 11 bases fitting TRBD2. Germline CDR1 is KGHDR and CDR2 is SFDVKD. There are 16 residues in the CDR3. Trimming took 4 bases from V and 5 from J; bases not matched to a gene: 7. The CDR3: CATSDSGTSGEDTQYF. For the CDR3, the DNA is TGTGCCACCAGTGACTCCGGGACTAGCGGCGAAGATACGCAGTATTTT.

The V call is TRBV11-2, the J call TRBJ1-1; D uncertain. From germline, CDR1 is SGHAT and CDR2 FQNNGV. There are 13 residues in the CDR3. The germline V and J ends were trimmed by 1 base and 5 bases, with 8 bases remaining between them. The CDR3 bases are TGTGCCAGCAGCTTAGCGGGGTGGACTGAAGCTTTCTTT. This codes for CASSLAGWTEAFF.

CDR3 coding DNA: TGTGCCAGCGTTCCGGAAGGGGGCAAGTATGGCTACACCTTC. Its protein product is CASVPEGGKYGYTF. This chain links TRBV11-3 with TRBJ1-2; 7 bases are shared with TRBD1. With V trimmed by 8 bases and J by 5 bases, 11 bases remained unmatched. Looked up from germline, CDR1 is SGHNT and CDR2 is YENEEA. The CDR3 is 14 amino acids.

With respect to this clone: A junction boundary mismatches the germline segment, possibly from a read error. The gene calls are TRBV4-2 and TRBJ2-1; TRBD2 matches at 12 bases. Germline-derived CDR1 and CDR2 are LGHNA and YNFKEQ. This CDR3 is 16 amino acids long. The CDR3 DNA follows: TGTGCCAGCAGTCAAGAACCTAGCGGGGGGGCCAATGAGCAGTTCTTC. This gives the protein CASSQEPSGGANEQFF.

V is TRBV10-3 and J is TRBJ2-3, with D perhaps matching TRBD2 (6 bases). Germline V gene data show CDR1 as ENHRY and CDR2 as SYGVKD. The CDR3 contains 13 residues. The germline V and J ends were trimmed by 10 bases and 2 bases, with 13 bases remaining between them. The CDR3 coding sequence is TGTGCCAGCGCGGGGAAGGTCACAGATACGCAGTATTTT. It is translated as CASAGKVTDTQYF.

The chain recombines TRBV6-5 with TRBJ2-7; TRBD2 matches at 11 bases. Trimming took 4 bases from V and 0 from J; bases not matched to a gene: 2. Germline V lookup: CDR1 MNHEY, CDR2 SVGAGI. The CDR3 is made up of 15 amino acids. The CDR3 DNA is TGTGCCAGCAGTTCCGGGACTAGCGGCTCCTACGAGCAGTACTTC. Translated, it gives CASSSGTSGSYEQYF.

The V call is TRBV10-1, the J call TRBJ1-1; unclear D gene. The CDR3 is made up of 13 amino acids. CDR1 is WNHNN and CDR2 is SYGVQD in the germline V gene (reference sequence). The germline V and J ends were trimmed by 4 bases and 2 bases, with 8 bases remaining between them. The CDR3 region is CASSAGINTEAFF. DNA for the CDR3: TGCGCCAGCAGTGCCGGGATTAACACTGAAGCTTTCTTT.

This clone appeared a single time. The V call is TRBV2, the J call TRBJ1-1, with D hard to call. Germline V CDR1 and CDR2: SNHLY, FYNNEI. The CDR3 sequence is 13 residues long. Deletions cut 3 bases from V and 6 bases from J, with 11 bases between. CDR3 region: CASSEGVDSEAFF. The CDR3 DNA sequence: TGTGCCAGCAGTGAGGGAGTGGATTCTGAAGCTTTCTTT.

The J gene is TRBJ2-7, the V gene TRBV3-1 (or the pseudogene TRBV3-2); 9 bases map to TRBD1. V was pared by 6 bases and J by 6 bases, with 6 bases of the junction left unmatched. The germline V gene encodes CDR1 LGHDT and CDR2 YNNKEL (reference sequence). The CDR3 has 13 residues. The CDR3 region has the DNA TGTGCCAGCAGAAGACAGGGGGGAGGCGAGCAGTACTTC. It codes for CASRRQGGGEQYF.

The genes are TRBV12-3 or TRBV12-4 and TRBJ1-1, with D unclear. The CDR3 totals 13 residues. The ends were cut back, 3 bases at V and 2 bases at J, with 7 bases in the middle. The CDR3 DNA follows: TGTGCCAGCAGTTTCACAGTCAACACTGAAGCTTTCTTT. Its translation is CASSFTVNTEAFF.

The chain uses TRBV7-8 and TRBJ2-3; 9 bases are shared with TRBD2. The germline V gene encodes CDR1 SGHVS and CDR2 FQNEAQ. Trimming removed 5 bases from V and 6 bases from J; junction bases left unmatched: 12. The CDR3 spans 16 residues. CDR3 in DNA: TGTGCCAGCAGCCCCGCGGGGGGGATCGCCGCCGATACGCAGTATTTT. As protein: CASSPAGGIAADTQYF.

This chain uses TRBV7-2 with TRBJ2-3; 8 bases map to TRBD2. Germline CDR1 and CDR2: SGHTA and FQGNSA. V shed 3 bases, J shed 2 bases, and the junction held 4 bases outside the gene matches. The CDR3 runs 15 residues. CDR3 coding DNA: TGTGCCAGCAGCTTTAGCGGGGAAAACACAGATACGCAGTATTTT. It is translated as CASSFSGENTDTQYF.

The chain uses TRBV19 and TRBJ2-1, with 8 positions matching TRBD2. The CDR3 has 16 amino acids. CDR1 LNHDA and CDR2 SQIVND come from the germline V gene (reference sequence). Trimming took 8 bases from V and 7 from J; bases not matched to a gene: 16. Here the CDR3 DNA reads TGTGCCAGTCGCCCGATAGCGGGGCTGAATGTGAATGAGCAGTTCTTC. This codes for CASRPIAGLNVNEQFF.

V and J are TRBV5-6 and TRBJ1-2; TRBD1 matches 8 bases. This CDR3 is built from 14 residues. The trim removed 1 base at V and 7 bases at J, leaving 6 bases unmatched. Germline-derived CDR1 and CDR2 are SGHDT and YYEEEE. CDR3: CASSLRTGTSGYTF. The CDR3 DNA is TGTGCCAGCAGCTTGCGGACAGGGACGTCTGGCTACACCTTC.

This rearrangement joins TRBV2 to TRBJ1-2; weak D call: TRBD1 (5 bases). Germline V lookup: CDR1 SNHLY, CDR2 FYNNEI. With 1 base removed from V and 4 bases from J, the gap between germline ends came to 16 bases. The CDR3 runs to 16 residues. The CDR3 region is CASSEGFGGDGYGYTF. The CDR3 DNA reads TGTGCCAGCAGTGAAGGTTTTGGGGGGGACGGCTATGGCTACACCTTC.

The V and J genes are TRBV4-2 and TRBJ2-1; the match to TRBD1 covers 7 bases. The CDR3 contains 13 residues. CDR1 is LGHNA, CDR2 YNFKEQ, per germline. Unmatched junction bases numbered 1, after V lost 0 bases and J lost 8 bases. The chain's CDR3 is CASSQDTGDEQFF. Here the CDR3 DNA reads TGTGCCAGCAGCCAAGATACAGGGGATGAGCAGTTCTTC.

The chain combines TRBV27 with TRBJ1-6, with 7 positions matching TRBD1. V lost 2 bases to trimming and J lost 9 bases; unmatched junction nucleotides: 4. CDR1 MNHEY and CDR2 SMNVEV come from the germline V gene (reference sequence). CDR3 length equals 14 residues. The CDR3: CASSLPGGGSPLHF. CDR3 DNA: TGTGCCAGCAGTTTACCAGGGGGAGGTTCACCCCTCCACTTT.

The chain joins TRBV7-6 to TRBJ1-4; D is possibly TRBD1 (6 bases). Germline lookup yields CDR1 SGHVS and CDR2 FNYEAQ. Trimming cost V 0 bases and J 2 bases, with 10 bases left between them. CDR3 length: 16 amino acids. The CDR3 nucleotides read TGTGCCAGCAGCTTAGCGATCGGACAGACTAATGAAAAACTGTTTTTT. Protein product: CASSLAIGQTNEKLFF.

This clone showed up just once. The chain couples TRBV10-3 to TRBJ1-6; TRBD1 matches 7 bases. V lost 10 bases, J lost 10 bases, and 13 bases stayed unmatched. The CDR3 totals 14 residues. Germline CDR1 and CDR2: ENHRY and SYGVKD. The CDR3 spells CATRSGGTGSPLHF. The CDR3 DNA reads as TGTGCCACGCGCTCAGGGGGAACTGGCTCACCCCTCCACTTT.